This TCR beta chain was profiled in a study of shared clonotypes between healthy human individuals. Sequenced by immunoSEQ multiplex PCR; TCRdb stores in-frame clones only, minus some. The table records about 1.4 million clones, roughly 96% of them present only once. Input material: naive CD4+ T cells sorted from blood. Subset denoted: CD45RA+ positively selected. The TCR comes from a man aged 30-40 years in good health.

The CDR3 region has the DNA TGCGCCAGCAGCCCGAGAGTGGGCGAAAAACTGTTTTTT. Protein: CASSPRVGEKLFF. This rearrangement joins TRBV5-1 to TRBJ1-4; no definite D call. The germline gives CDR1 SGHRS, CDR2 YFSETQ. V lost 4 bases and J 8 bases, leaving 12 bases between the germline ends. The CDR3 sequence is 13 residues long.